The clone carrying this T cell receptor beta chain was seen once. Its specificity is not known. Method: immunoSEQ multiplex PCR; TCRdb's copy keeps in-frame clones and lacks some. Of under 150,000 clones listed, 85% to 95% are singletons. The sample belongs to a study of graft-versus-host responses after intestinal transplantation. As for the study in general: Anti-thymocyte globulin was used for induction in all recipients, who then took tacrolimus and steroids for approximately 3 years. Findings of the study overall: Present in recipient marrow, GvH clones included some that appeared first in ileum or blood.

Trimming stripped 2 bases from V and 0 bases from J, with 8 bases between. Germline V CDR1 and CDR2: WSHSY, SAAADI. CDR3 length equals 15 residues. The chain uses TRBV10-2 and TRBJ1-5; the D is unclear. The sequence was obtained from a human donor who received an intestinal transplant. The sequences come from unstimulated CD8+ T cells sorted from spleen or lymph node cells, collected before intestinal transplant. Here the CDR3 reads CASSEGVSSNQPQHF. Here the CDR3 DNA reads TGCGCCAGCAGTGAGGGGGTTAGTAGCAATCAGCCCCAGCATTTT.